This T cell receptor beta chain was recorded in a study of cytomegalovirus exposure and HLA in healthy donors. This clone occurred a few times. Researchers ran the PCR with 60 Vbeta and 13 Jbeta primers. The table came from immunoSEQ multiplex PCR; TCRdb's copy has only in-frame clones and leaves some out. The sample lists about 170,000 clones; around 80% were seen once. V lost 3 bases and J 5 bases, leaving 19 bases between the germline ends. Germline V gives CDR1 MDHEN, CDR2 SYDVKM. The CDR3 sequence is 16 residues long. The source of this sequence is a female donor in good health and CMV-seronegative. Sequenced input: PBMCs. The V and J genes are TRBV28 and TRBJ1-1; D ambiguous. CDR3 amino acids: CASSLFDSQKITEAFF. Written as DNA, the CDR3 is TGTGCCAGCAGTTTGTTTGATTCACAGAAAATAACTGAAGCTTTCTTT.